These T cell receptor beta chains were read from a single sample in a study of human thymus T cells. The method was immunoSEQ multiplex PCR; TCRdb's version includes in-frame clones alone and lacks a portion of them. The sample lists roughly 120,000 clones, around 94% occurring once. The sample comprised thymus tissue. The origin of the receptors is a boy under two years old with a congenital heart defect but otherwise immunologically healthy. The CDR3 runs from the conserved cysteine through the conserved F or W. A D gene is named only where the DNA matches it firmly. Rows give clone size only sometimes, using once, few, many, or a class for an expanded clone.

D gene,V gene,J gene,clone size,CDR3 protein,CDR3 DNA
TRBD2,TRBV19,TRBJ2-4,-,CASALAGDKNIQYF,TGTGCCAGTGCCCTAGCGGGGGACAAAAACATTCAGTACTTC
TRBD2,TRBV7-2,TRBJ2-7,-,CASSPRTSQHEQYF,TGTGCCAGCAGCCCGCGGACTAGCCAACACGAGCAGTACTTC
-,TRBV13,TRBJ1-2,-,CASSLALRGGYTF,TGTGCCAGCAGCTTAGCACTCCGGGGGGGCTACACCTTT
TRBD1,TRBV28,TRBJ1-1,-,CASSFNRGKNTEAFF,TGTGCCAGCAGTTTTAACAGGGGGAAGAACACTGAAGCTTTCTTT
TRBD1,TRBV7-9,TRBJ1-2,-,CASSPITGGYGYTF,TGTGCCAGCAGTCCTATCACAGGGGGCTATGGCTACACCTTC
-,TRBV7-9,TRBJ2-2,-,CASSLGGGATGELFF,TGTGCCAGCAGCCTGGGAGGGGGCGCCACCGGGGAGCTGTTTTTT
TRBD1,TRBV4-2,TRBJ1-2,once,CASSTGGGYTF,TGTGCCAGCAGCACAGGGGGCGGCTACACCTTC
-,TRBV6-6,TRBJ1-1,-,CASSRGAYPYTEAFF,TGTGCCAGCAGTCGGGGGGCCTACCCCTACACTGAAGCTTTCTTT
-,TRBV4-1,TRBJ2-4,-,CASSQGRLAKNIQYF,TGCGCCAGCAGCCAAGGACGTCTTGCCAAAAACATTCAGTACTTC
-,TRBV27,TRBJ1-1,-,CVSSLRVSNTEAFF,TGTGTCAGCAGTTTAAGGGTCAGCAACACTGAAGCTTTCTTT
-,TRBV5-4,TRBJ1-2,few,CASSLKGRGGYTF,TGTGCCAGCAGCTTGAAGGGGAGGGGTGGCTACACCTTC
-,TRBV9,TRBJ2-2,-,CASTALTGELFF,TGTGCCAGCACCGCCCTAACCGGGGAGCTGTTTTTT
-,TRBV11-2,TRBJ2-1,-,CASSQGGGRYNEQFF,TGTGCCAGCAGCCAAGGGGGGGGCCGTTACAATGAGCAGTTCTTC
TRBD2,TRBV11-3,TRBJ2-5,-,CASSLVLAGVETQYF,TGTGCCAGCAGCTTAGTCCTAGCGGGGGTAGAGACCCAGTACTTC
-,TRBV14,TRBJ2-1,-,CASSQDQSEGGRRNEQFF,TGTGCCAGCAGCCAAGATCAATCTGAGGGGGGGAGGAGGAATGAGCAGTTCTTC
-,TRBV6-4,TRBJ2-1,-,CASSVGGSSYNEQFF,TGTGCCAGCAGTGTTGGAGGGAGCTCCTACAATGAGCAGTTCTTC
-,TRBV7-9,TRBJ2-7,few,CASREGDVQYF,TGTGCCAGCAGGGAAGGCGATGTGCAGTACTTC
TRBD2,TRBV29-1,TRBJ2-3,-,CSTSGTSTDTQYF,TGCAGCACTAGCGGAACTAGCACAGATACGCAGTATTTT
-,TRBV6-6,TRBJ2-3,-,CASSPDRTDTQYF,TGTGCCAGCAGTCCCGACCGCACAGATACGCAGTATTTT
-,TRBV30,TRBJ1-1,-,CAWSVFIGRAFF,TGTGCCTGGAGTGTATTCATCGGGAGAGCTTTCTTT
-,TRBV18,TRBJ2-1,-,CASSPLTGLYNEQFF,TGTGCCAGCTCACCACTGACAGGACTCTACAATGAGCAGTTCTTC
-,TRBV25-1,TRBJ2-5,-,CASSEGGGVQETQYF,TGTGCCAGCAGCGAGGGTGGCGGGGTCCAAGAGACCCAGTACTTC
TRBD1,TRBV28,TRBJ1-5,-,CASSLGQGAHQPQHF,TGTGCCAGCAGTTTAGGACAGGGGGCCCATCAGCCCCAGCATTTT
TRBD1,TRBV6-1,TRBJ1-5,-,CASSESLIWGQGLLNQPQHF,TGTGCCAGCAGTGAATCACTTATTTGGGGACAGGGTTTACTGAATCAGCCCCAGCATTTT